The next 14 T cell receptor beta chains were all read from a single sample in a study of blood T cell repertoires in COVID-19. Produced via immunoSEQ multiplex PCR; TCRdb's table is partial and in-frame only. The sample has roughly 180,000 clones; approximately 81% are singletons. Sequenced sample: PBMCs or T cells enriched from blood (not recorded which). These receptors came from a man between 60 and 75 years old who had recovered from COVID-19.

The rearrangement links TRBV7-9 to TRBJ2-4; tentatively, D is TRBD2 (6 bases). The V end was cut by 3 bases, the J end by 0 bases, with 12 bases between. Looked up from germline, CDR1 is SEHNR and CDR2 is FQNEAQ (reference sequence). CDR3 length: 16 amino acids. The CDR3 sequence is CASSFGGSVAKNIQYF. CDR3 DNA: TGTGCCAGCAGCTTTGGGGGGTCGGTAGCCAAAAACATTCAGTACTTC.

This clone was recorded at least ten times. The chain couples TRBV2 to TRBJ1-2; TRBD1 is a possible D gene (5 bases). The CDR3 length is 14 residues. CDR1 is SNHLY and CDR2 is FYNNEI in the germline V gene. The ends were cut back, 0 bases at V and 4 bases at J, with 9 bases in the middle. The CDR3 sequence: CASSEARRVYGYTF. Written as DNA, the CDR3 is TGTGCCAGCAGTGAAGCGCGCAGGGTCTATGGCTACACCTTC.

The chain has TRBV19 and TRBJ1-1; 7 positions match TRBD1. The CDR3 has 14 amino acids. Trimming took 2 bases from V and 8 from J; bases not matched to a gene: 8. From germline, CDR1 is LNHDA and CDR2 SQIVND (reference sequence). The CDR3 DNA sequence: TGTGCCAGTAGTATATCCGACAGGGCCCGGGAAGCTTTCTTT. Amino acids: CASSISDRAREAFF.

The chain uses TRBV6-1 and TRBJ1-6, with TRBD1 identical over 7 bases. The V and J ends lost 2 bases and 7 bases, in that order; junction bases with no gene match: 8. Germline V gives CDR1 MNHNS, CDR2 SASEGT. The CDR3 sequence is 16 residues long. The CDR3 region is CASSEYGGRGNSPLHF. The CDR3, as DNA: TGTGCCAGCAGTGAATACGGGGGCAGGGGGAATTCACCCCTCCACTTT.

The chain couples TRBV21-1 to TRBJ1-5; the D segment call TRBD1 is taken from the table without a DNA check. TRBV21-1 is recorded as a pseudogene. The CDR3 extends over 17 amino acids. This CDR3 is CASIHLDRENSNQPQHF. CDR3 nucleotide sequence: TGTGCCAGCATCCACCTTGACAGGGAAAATAGCAATCAGCCCCAGCATTTT.

The chain combines TRBV5-5 with TRBJ1-4, with 7 bases fitting TRBD1. Trimming cost V 4 bases and J 5 bases; bases outside gene matches: 8. Germline V CDR1 and CDR2: SGHKS, YYEKEE (reference sequence). The CDR3 is 15 residues long. CDR3 sequence reads: CASSRTDRQNEKLFF. CDR3 in DNA: TGTGCCAGCAGCCGGACGGACAGGCAGAATGAAAAACTGTTTTTT.

The chain employs TRBV2 and TRBJ1-1, with a weak D call TRBD1 (5 bases). CDR1 is SNHLY, CDR2 FYNNEI, per germline. V lost 6 bases and J 5 bases, leaving 19 bases between the germline ends. The CDR3 is 15 residues long. As DNA, the CDR3 is TGTGCCAGCAGATCCCTCCAGGGTAGGCGGACTGAAGCTTTCTTT. Encoded protein: CASRSLQGRRTEAFF.

The rearrangement links TRBV5-1 to TRBJ2-6; 9 bases align to TRBD1. The CDR3 is made up of 16 amino acids. Unmatched junction bases numbered 4, after V lost 4 bases and J lost 2 bases. Germline loops: CDR1 SGHRS, CDR2 YFSETQ. CDR3 in amino acids: CASSLTGGAGANVLTF. The CDR3 DNA reads TGCGCCAGCAGCCTGACAGGGGGGGCTGGGGCCAACGTCCTGACTTTC.

The chain carries TRBV5-1 and TRBJ2-7, with 9 bases that match TRBD1. CDR1 and CDR2 from the germline V gene are SGHRS and YFSETQ. The CDR3 runs 15 residues. J was trimmed by 4 bases and V by 0 bases; bases with no gene match: 5. CDR3 bases: TGCGCCAGCAGCTTGGGGGACAGGGCACGTTACGAGCAGTACTTC. Translation: CASSLGDRARYEQYF. Full variable domain (remainder filled in from reference TRBV5-1 and TRBJ2-7): KAGVTQTPRYLIKTRGQQVTLSCSPISGHRSVSWYQQTPGQGLQFLFEYFSETQRNKGNFPGRFSGRQFSNSRSEMNVSTLELGDSALYLCASSLGDRARYEQYFGPGTRLTVT.

This clone was detected a few times. This chain connects TRBV9 to TRBJ2-2, with 7 bases matching TRBD1. From germline, CDR1 is SGDLS and CDR2 YYNGEE. This CDR3 contains 17 residues. Trimming removed 4 bases from V and 2 bases from J; junction bases left unmatched: 11. The CDR3 reads CASSPPRGSSNTGELFF. The CDR3 nucleotides read TGTGCCAGCAGCCCACCCAGGGGGAGTAGCAACACCGGGGAGCTGTTTTTT.

This sequence joins TRBV6-5 and TRBJ2-2, with D maybe TRBD2 (5 bases). In germline, CDR1 is MNHEY, CDR2 SVGAGI. The germline V and J ends were trimmed by 2 bases and 3 bases, with 7 bases remaining between them. The length of the CDR3 is 14 residues. CDR3 in amino acids: CASSYEGDTGELFF. In nucleotides, the CDR3 is TGTGCCAGCAGTTACGAGGGAGACACCGGGGAGCTGTTTTTT.

This sequence joins TRBV3-1 (or the pseudogene TRBV3-2) and TRBJ1-6; D ambiguous. The CDR3 consists of 14 residues. V was trimmed by 5 bases and J by 9 bases, leaving 14 bases between them. Germline V gives CDR1 LGHDT, CDR2 YNNKEL (reference sequence). The CDR3 DNA follows: TGTGCCAGCAGCTCACAGACCGTAAGTTCACCCCTCCACTTT. The encoded protein is CASSSQTVSSPLHF.

The chain recombines TRBV5-1 with TRBJ2-5; possibly TRBD2 for D (5 bases). Germline V CDR1 and CDR2: SGHRS, YFSETQ. This CDR3 is 15 amino acids long. Trimming left V 5 bases short and J 2 bases short, with 16 bases between. The CDR3 loop reads CASSSPGLRQETQYF. As DNA, the CDR3 is TGCGCCAGCAGTTCACCCGGACTGAGACAAGAGACCCAGTACTTC.

In DNA form, the CDR3 reads TGTGCCAGCAGCTTAACGACAGGGGGCCCTGGAAACACCATATATTTT. Translation: CASSLTTGGPGNTIYF. J is TRBJ1-3 and V is TRBV11-2; 10 nucleotides align to TRBD1. V was pared by 2 bases and J by 2 bases, with 3 bases of the junction left unmatched. Germline V gene lookup returns CDR1 SGHAT and CDR2 FQNNGV. The CDR3 extends over 16 amino acids. Looking up the rest from reference TRBV11-2 and TRBJ1-3 gives the full variable domain: EAGVAQSPRYKIIEKRQSVAFWCNPISGHATLYWYQQILGQGPKLLIQFQNNGVVDDSQLPKDRFSAERLKGVDSTLKIQPAKLEDSAVYLCASSLTTGGPGNTIYFGEGSWLTVV.